This TCR beta chain appears in the sequencing data of a study of shared clonotypes between healthy human individuals. General study points: Limited genetic and exposure-history diversity came from having few donors.

After removal of 5 bases from V and 1 base from J, the junction contained 5 bases not matched to a gene. The germline V gene encodes CDR1 MGHDK and CDR2 SYGVNS. The CDR3 covers 14 residues. This clone was detected only once. The antigen is not known. Per sorted-subset replicate PCR, input was 200 to 250 ng DNA, representing tens of thousands of T cell genomes. TCRdb's copy holds only in-frame clones and misses some; the assay was immunoSEQ multiplex PCR. The table lists roughly 1.5 million clones, 95% to 99% of them singletons. The chain is built from TRBV25-1 and TRBJ2-7; 7 positions agree with TRBD2. Input material: naive CD4+ T cells sorted from blood. Subset here: CD45RA+ positively selected. This clonotype originated in a man aged 25-45 years in good health. CDR3 sequence: CASSPWGGSYEQYF. The CDR3 coding sequence is TGTGCCAGCAGTCCTTGGGGGGGATCCTACGAGCAGTACTTC.